The rows below give T cell receptor beta chains drawn from one sample of a study of blood T cell repertoires in COVID-19. TCRdb's copy holds only in-frame clones and misses some; the assay was immunoSEQ multiplex PCR. The data contain approximately 200,000 clones, 85% to 90% of them singletons. The material sequenced was peripheral blood. The receptors originated from a man over 45 with acute or convalescent COVID-19. The CDR3 runs from the conserved cysteine through the conserved F or W. The D gene is left open where the match is weak. Clone size is not always given. Where it is, it says once, few, many or a class for expanded clones.

J | V | size | D | CDR3 | DNA
TRBJ1-2 | TRBV7-2 | NA | TRBD1 | CASSGGQARVANYGYTF | TGTGCCAGCAGCGGGGGACAGGCGAGGGTCGCTAACTATGGCTACACCTTC
TRBJ2-1 | TRBV6-5 | NA | NA | CASSYSSGPKREQFF | TGTGCCAGCAGTTACTCCAGCGGCCCAAAACGTGAGCAGTTCTTC
TRBJ1-1 | TRBV7-9 | NA | NA | CASSGPLNTEAFF | TGTGCCAGCAGCGGCCCATTGAACACTGAAGCTTTCTTT
TRBJ1-1 | TRBV5-4 | NA | TRBD1 | CASSLEAYRGTEAFF | TGTGCCAGCAGCTTGGAGGCTTACAGGGGCACTGAAGCTTTCTTT
TRBJ1-4 | TRBV3-1/TRBV3-2 | NA | TRBD1 | CASSQAGTGDEKLFF | TGTGCCAGCAGCCAAGCGGGGACAGGGGATGAAAAACTGTTTTTT
TRBJ1-5 | TRBV19 | NA | NA | CASSLPGPQHF | TGTGCCAGCTCCCTCCCCGGGCCCCAGCATTTT
TRBJ1-6 | TRBV9 | NA | TRBD1 | CASSGGTGGNSPLHF | TGTGCCAGCAGCGGAGGGACAGGTGGTAATTCACCCCTCCACTTT
TRBJ1-2 | TRBV6-1 | NA | TRBD1 | CASSEGQGWGYTF | TGTGCCAGCAGTGAGGGACAGGGATGGGGCTACACCTTC
TRBJ1-2 | TRBV6-5 | few | NA | CASSYGGKASGYTF | TGTGCCAGCAGTTACGGCGGGAAGGCCAGCGGCTACACCTTC
TRBJ1-4 | TRBV19 | NA | TRBD1 | CASSQDRAEKLFF | TGTGCCAGTAGTCAGGACAGGGCGGAAAAACTGTTTTTT
TRBJ2-1 | TRBV6-6 | NA | TRBD1 | CASSYYRGLNEQFF | TGTGCCAGCAGTTACTACAGGGGGCTCAATGAGCAGTTCTTC
TRBJ2-7 | TRBV7-8 | NA | TRBD1 | CASSLVRQGAYEQYF | TGTGCCAGCAGCTTAGTCCGGCAGGGGGCCTACGAGCAGTACTTC
TRBJ2-1 | TRBV9 | NA | TRBD2 | CASSRTSGGAFEQFF | TGTGCCAGCAGCCGGACTAGCGGGGGGGCTTTTGAGCAGTTCTTC
TRBJ1-3 | TRBV7-9 | few | NA | CASGGGYGNTIYF | TGTGCCAGCGGCGGGGGTTATGGAAACACCATATATTTT
TRBJ2-2 | TRBV9 | NA | NA | CASSVVGNLNTGELFF | TGTGCCAGCAGCGTAGTTGGCAACCTGAACACCGGGGAGCTGTTTTTT
TRBJ1-1 | TRBV5-4 | NA | TRBD1 | CASSLASGGGNTEAFF | TGTGCCAGCAGCTTGGCCTCAGGGGGCGGGAACACTGAAGCTTTCTTT
TRBJ2-3 | TRBV20-1 | NA | NA | CSASTRTDTQYF | TGCAGTGCTAGTACACGCACAGATACGCAGTATTTT
TRBJ1-1 | TRBV2 | NA | TRBD1 | CASTDRLNTEAFF | TGTGCCAGCACGGACAGGCTGAACACTGAAGCTTTCTTT
TRBJ1-2 | TRBV2 | NA | TRBD1 | CASSQGPARGHGYTF | TGTGCCAGCTCCCAGGGGCCCGCCAGGGGGCATGGCTACACCTTC
TRBJ1-4 | TRBV7-6 | NA | NA | CASSLAGRAQEKLFF | TGTGCCAGCAGCTTAGCGGGCAGGGCACAGGAAAAACTGTTTTTT
TRBJ1-1 | TRBV20-1 | NA | NA | CSASGQMNTEAFF | TGCAGTGCTAGTGGGCAAATGAACACTGAAGCTTTCTTT
TRBJ1-1 | TRBV7-3 | NA | NA | CASSLDGSGSNEAFF | TGTGCCAGCAGCTTAGATGGGTCGGGGTCGAATGAAGCTTTCTTT
TRBJ2-1 | TRBV20-1 | NA | NA | CSARRRNEQFF | TGCAGTGCTAGGAGGCGGAATGAGCAGTTCTTC
TRBJ1-4 | TRBV5-1 | NA | NA | CASSAAGGEKLFF | TGCGCCAGCAGCGCCGCGGGGGGCGAAAAACTGTTTTTT
TRBJ1-1 | TRBV7-9 | NA | TRBD1 | CASSYRQGSNTEAFF | TGTGCCAGCAGCTACCGACAGGGGTCGAACACTGAAGCTTTCTTT
TRBJ2-5 | TRBV5-6 | NA | TRBD1 | CASSLRFGQGQETQYF | TGTGCCAGCAGCTTGCGGTTCGGACAGGGACAAGAGACCCAGTACTTC
TRBJ1-2 | TRBV25-1 | few | TRBD1 | CASSAPGTGASYGYTF | TGTGCCAGCAGTGCCCCCGGGACAGGGGCAAGCTATGGCTACACCTTC
TRBJ1-2 | TRBV4-1 | few | TRBD1 | CASSTGATGAYYGYTF | TGCGCCAGCAGCACAGGGGCGACAGGGGCTTACTATGGCTACACCTTC
TRBJ2-1 | TRBV6-5 | NA | NA | CASTYRGSAGNEQFF | TGTGCCAGCACGTATAGGGGCTCGGCAGGCAATGAGCAGTTCTTC
TRBJ1-5 | TRBV15 | few | NA | CATSRDLRGRGNQPQHF | TGTGCCACCAGCAGAGATCTAAGAGGGCGAGGCAATCAGCCCCAGCATTTT
TRBJ1-5 | TRBV7-2 | few | NA | CASSSYRDSNQPQHF | TGTGCCAGCAGCTCGTACAGGGATAGCAATCAGCCCCAGCATTTT
TRBJ1-2 | TRBV5-1 | NA | TRBD1 | CASSIGTGGFGYTF | TGCGCCAGCAGCATTGGGACAGGGGGCTTCGGCTACACCTTC
TRBJ1-4 | TRBV5-1 | NA | NA | CASSLARGMNDKLFF | TGCGCCAGCAGCTTGGCGAGAGGGATGAATGACAAACTGTTTTTT
TRBJ2-7 | TRBV5-1 | NA | NA | CASSLPGYEQYF | TGCGCCAGCAGCTTGCCAGGGTACGAGCAGTACTTC
TRBJ1-4 | TRBV19 | NA | NA | CASSRGLINEKLFF | TGTGCCAGTAGTAGGGGACTGATTAATGAAAAACTGTTTTTT
TRBJ1-2 | TRBV9 | NA | NA | CASSVGQRNYGYTF | TGTGCCAGCAGCGTAGGACAGCGTAACTATGGCTACACCTTC
TRBJ2-7 | TRBV27 | NA | NA | CASSPRVHSYEQYF | TGTGCCAGCAGTCCGAGGGTTCACTCCTACGAGCAGTACTTC
TRBJ1-4 | TRBV7-2 | few | NA | CASSLDPGRGEKLFF | TGTGCCAGCAGCTTAGATCCAGGGAGGGGTGAAAAACTGTTTTTT
TRBJ1-6 | TRBV6-5 | few | TRBD1 | CASRDSNSPLHF | TGTGCCAGCCGGGACAGTAATTCACCCCTCCACTTT
TRBJ1-3 | TRBV15 | NA | NA | CATSRDMIALANTIYF | TGTGCCACCAGCAGAGATATGATAGCATTGGCAAACACCATATATTTT
TRBJ2-4 | TRBV6-5 | NA | TRBD1 | CATDRGAKNIQYF | TGTGCCACCGACAGGGGAGCCAAAAACATTCAGTACTTC
TRBJ2-5 | TRBV6-6 | NA | TRBD2 | CASMGGETQYF | TGTGCCAGCATGGGAGGGGAGACCCAGTACTTC
TRBJ1-3 | TRBV5-4 | few | NA | CASSLGLAGNTIYF | TGTGCCAGCAGCTTGGGACTAGCTGGAAACACCATATATTTT
TRBJ1-1 | TRBV5-1 | NA | TRBD1 | CASSWDRGRIGAFF | TGCGCCAGCAGCTGGGACAGGGGGCGAATAGGAGCTTTCTTT
TRBJ2-3 | TRBV9 | NA | NA | CASSVDWSVDTQYF | TGTGCCAGCAGCGTAGATTGGAGTGTAGATACGCAGTATTTT
TRBJ1-1 | TRBV6-6 | NA | NA | CASKWEMNTEAFF | TGTGCCAGCAAATGGGAGATGAACACTGAAGCTTTCTTT
TRBJ2-1 | TRBV18 | NA | TRBD1 | CASSPSWTGSINEQFF | TGTGCCAGCTCACCATCTTGGACAGGGTCAATCAATGAGCAGTTCTTC
TRBJ2-1 | TRBV3-1/TRBV3-2 | few | TRBD2 | CASSQDLASGGYEQFF | TGTGCCAGCAGCCAAGATTTGGCTAGCGGGGGCTATGAGCAGTTCTTC
TRBJ1-2 | TRBV30 | NA | NA | CAWIDGRGTLNYGYTF | TGTGCCTGGATTGATGGGAGGGGGACCTTGAACTATGGCTACACCTTC
TRBJ2-4 | TRBV29-1 | once | NA | CSVEVWTDALEENIQYF | TGCAGCGTTGAAGTATGGACAGACGCCTTGGAGGAAAACATTCAGTACTTC
TRBJ1-1 | TRBV13 | once | NA | CASGNGGDTEAFF | TGTGCCAGCGGTAACGGGGGGGACACTGAAGCTTTCTTT
TRBJ2-7 | TRBV18 | NA | TRBD2 | CASSPRTSGSYEQYF | TGTGCCAGCTCACCCCGGACTAGCGGATCCTACGAGCAGTACTTC
TRBJ2-7 | TRBV6-5 | NA | TRBD1 | CATEQGYEQYF | TGTGCCACAGAACAGGGGTACGAGCAGTACTTC
TRBJ2-2 | TRBV3-1/TRBV3-2 | NA | TRBD2 | CASSQAGENTGELFF | TGTGCCAGCAGCCAGGCGGGGGAGAACACCGGGGAGCTGTTTTTT